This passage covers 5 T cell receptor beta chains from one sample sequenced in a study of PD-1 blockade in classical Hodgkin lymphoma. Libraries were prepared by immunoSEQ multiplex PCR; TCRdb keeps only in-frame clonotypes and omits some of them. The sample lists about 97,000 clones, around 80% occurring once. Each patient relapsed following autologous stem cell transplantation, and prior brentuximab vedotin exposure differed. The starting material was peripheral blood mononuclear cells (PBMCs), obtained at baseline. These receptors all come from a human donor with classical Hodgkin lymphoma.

This CDR3 is CAISESTGNEQFF. In DNA form, the CDR3 reads TGTGCCATCAGTGAGTCAACAGGCAATGAGCAGTTCTTC. This chain connects TRBV10-3 to TRBJ2-1, with D possibly TRBD1 on 5 matching bases. V was shortened by 0 bases and J by 6 bases, with 6 bases between the two germline ends. The CDR3 is made up of 13 amino acids. CDR1 and CDR2 from the germline V gene are ENHRY and SYGVKD.

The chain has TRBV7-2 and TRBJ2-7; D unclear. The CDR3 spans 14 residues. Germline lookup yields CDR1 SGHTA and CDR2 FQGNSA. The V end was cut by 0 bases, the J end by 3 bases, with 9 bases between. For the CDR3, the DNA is TGTGCCAGCAGCTTAGCGAGTAGTAACTACGAGCAGTACTTC. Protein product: CASSLASSNYEQYF.

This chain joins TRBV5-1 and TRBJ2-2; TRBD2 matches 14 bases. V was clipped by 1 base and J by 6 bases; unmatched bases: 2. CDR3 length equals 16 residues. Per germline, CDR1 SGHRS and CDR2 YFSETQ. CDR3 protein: CASSLRLAGGAGELFF. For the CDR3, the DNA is TGCGCCAGCAGCTTGCGACTAGCGGGAGGGGCCGGGGAGCTGTTTTTT.

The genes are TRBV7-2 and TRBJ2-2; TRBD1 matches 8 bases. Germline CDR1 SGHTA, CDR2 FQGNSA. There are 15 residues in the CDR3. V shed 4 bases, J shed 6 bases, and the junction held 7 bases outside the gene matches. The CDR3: CASSSQGADAGELFF. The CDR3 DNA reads TGTGCCAGCAGCTCCCAGGGGGCGGACGCCGGGGAGCTGTTTTTT.

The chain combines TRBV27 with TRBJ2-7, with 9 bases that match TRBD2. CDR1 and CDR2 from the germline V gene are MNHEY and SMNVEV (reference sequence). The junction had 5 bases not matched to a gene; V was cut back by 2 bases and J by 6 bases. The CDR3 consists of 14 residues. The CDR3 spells CASSLLGLAGEQYF. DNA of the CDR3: TGTGCCAGCAGTTTACTGGGACTAGCAGGCGAGCAGTACTTC.